This TCR beta chain was observed in a study of T cell responses to AZD1222 COVID-19 vaccine. In the study overall: Second doses were pooled across both intervals (about 4 or about 12 weeks).

Overall study findings and caveats: At study baseline, merely six AZD1222 recipients were seropositive. Nearly half of the spike-specific TCRs reportedly recognize variant regions that carry no mutations.

This clone was found many times. What it binds is unknown. The length of the CDR3 is 16 residues. Germline CDR1 SEHNR, CDR2 FQNEAQ (reference sequence). V lost 5 bases, J lost 2 bases, and 16 bases lay in between. Data came from immunoSEQ multiplex PCR; TCRdb stores just in-frame clones and leaves some out. The sample shows 85,000 to 120,000 clones, 84% of them seen only once. The sequenced sample was peripheral blood, obtained on day 0 of AZD1222 vaccination. This chain links TRBV7-9 with TRBJ1-5; D gene uncertain. The TCR comes from an adult in good health. This chain's CDR3 is CASSRWADGRNQPQHF. CDR3 nucleotides: TGTGCCAGCAGCCGCTGGGCCGACGGTCGCAATCAGCCCCAGCATTTT. Supplemented by reference TRBV7-9 and TRBJ1-5, the full variable domain reads DTGVSQNPRHKITKRGQNVTFRCDPISEHNRLYWYRQTLGQGPEFLTYFQNEAQLEKSRLLSDRFSAERPKGSFSTLEIQRTEQGDSAMYLCASSRWADGRNQPQHFGDGTRLSIL.